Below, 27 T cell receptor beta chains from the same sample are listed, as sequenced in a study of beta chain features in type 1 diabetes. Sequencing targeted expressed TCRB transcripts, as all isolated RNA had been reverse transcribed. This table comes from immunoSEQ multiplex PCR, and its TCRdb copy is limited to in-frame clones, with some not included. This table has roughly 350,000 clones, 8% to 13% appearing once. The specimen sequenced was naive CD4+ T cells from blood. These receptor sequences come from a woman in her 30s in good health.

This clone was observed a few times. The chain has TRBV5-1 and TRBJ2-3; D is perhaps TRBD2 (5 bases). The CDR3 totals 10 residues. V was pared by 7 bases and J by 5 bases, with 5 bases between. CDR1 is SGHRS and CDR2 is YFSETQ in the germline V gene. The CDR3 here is CASRGDTQYF. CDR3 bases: TGCGCCAGCCGGGGAGATACGCAGTATTTT.

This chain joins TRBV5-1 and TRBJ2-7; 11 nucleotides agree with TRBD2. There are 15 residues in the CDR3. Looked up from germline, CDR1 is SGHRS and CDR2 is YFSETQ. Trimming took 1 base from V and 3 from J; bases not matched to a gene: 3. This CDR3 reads CASSLWTSGLYEQYF. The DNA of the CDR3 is TGCGCCAGCAGCTTGTGGACTAGCGGGCTCTACGAGCAGTACTTC.

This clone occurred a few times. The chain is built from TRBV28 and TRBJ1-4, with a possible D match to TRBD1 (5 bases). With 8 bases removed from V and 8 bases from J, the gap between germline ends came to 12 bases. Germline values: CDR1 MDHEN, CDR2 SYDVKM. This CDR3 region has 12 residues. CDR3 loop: CASDGGREKLFF. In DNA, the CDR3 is TGTGCCAGCGACGGGGGAAGGGAAAAACTGTTTTTT.

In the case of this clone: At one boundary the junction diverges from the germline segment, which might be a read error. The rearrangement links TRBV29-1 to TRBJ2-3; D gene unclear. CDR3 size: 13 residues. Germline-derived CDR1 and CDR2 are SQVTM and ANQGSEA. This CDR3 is CSIEGLLKEAQYF. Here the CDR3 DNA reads TGCAGCATTGAAGGGCTACTCAAAGAGGCGCAGTATTTT.

CDR3 sequence: CASSTSDRGLSYFYNEQFF. Here the CDR3 DNA reads TGTGCCAGTAGTACATCGGACAGGGGGTTATCGTATTTCTACAATGAGCAGTTCTTC. The chain has TRBV19 and TRBJ2-1; TRBD1 matches at 10 bases. Trimming at V came to 4 bases and at J to 3 bases, leaving 15 bases not matched to a gene. Germline V CDR1 and CDR2: LNHDA, SQIVND (reference sequence). The CDR3 sequence is 19 residues long.

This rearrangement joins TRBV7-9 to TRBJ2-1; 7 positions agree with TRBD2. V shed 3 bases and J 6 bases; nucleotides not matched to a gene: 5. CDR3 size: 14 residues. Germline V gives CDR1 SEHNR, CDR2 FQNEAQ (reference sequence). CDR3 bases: TGTGCCAGCAGCTTGGCGGGAGCGATCAATGAGCAGTTCTTC. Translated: CASSLAGAINEQFF. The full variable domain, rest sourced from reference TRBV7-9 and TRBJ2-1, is DTGVSQNPRHKITKRGQNVTFRCDPISEHNRLYWYRQTLGQGPEFLTYFQNEAQLEKSRLLSDRFSAERPKGSFSTLEIQRTEQGDSAMYLCASSLAGAINEQFFGPGTRLTVL.

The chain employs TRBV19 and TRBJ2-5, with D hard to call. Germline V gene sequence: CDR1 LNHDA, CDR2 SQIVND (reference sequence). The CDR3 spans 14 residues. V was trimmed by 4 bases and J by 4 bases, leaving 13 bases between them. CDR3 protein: CASSNEQLPETQYF. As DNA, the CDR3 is TGTGCCAGTAGTAACGAGCAACTCCCAGAGACCCAGTACTTC.

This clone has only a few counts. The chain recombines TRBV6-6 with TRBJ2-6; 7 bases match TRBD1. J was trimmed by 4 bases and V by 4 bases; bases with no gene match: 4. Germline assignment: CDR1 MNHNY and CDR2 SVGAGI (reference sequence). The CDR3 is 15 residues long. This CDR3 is CASSFDRAGANVLTF. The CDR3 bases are TGTGCCAGCAGTTTCGACAGGGCAGGGGCCAACGTCCTGACTTTC.

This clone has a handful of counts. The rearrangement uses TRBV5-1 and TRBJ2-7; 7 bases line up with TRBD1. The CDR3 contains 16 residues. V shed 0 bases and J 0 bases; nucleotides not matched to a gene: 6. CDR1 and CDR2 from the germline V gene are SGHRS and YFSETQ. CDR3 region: CASSLDRGEASYEQYF. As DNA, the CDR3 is TGCGCCAGCAGCTTGGACAGGGGCGAAGCCTCCTACGAGCAGTACTTC.

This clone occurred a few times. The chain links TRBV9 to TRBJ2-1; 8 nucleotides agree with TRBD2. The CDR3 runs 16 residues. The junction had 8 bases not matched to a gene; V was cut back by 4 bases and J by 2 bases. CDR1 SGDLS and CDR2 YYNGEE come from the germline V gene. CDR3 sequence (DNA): TGTGCCAGCAGCACCGCGGGACTAGGGGCCTACAATGAGCAGTTCTTC. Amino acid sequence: CASSTAGLGAYNEQFF.

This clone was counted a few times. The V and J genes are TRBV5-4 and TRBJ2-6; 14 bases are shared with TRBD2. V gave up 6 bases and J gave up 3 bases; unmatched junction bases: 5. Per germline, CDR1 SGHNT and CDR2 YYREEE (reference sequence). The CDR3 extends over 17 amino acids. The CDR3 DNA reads TGTGCCAGCACCCGAGGGACTAGCGGGGGTGGGGCCAACGTCCTGACTTTC. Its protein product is CASTRGTSGGGANVLTF. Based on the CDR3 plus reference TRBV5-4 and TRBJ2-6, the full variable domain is ETGVTQSPTHLIKTRGQQVTLRCSSQSGHNTVSWYQQALGQGPQFIFQYYREEENGRGNFPPRFSGLQFPNYSSELNVNALELDDSALYLCASTRGTSGGGANVLTFGAGSRLTVL.

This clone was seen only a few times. The CDR3 DNA is TGTGCCAGCAGGCGAGAGCCGGGCGAGCAGTACTTC. Amino acids: CASRREPGEQYF. V usage is TRBV6-5 and J usage is TRBJ2-7; D gene uncertain. V was pared by 6 bases and J by 6 bases, with 12 bases between. In germline, CDR1 is MNHEY, CDR2 SVGAGI. The CDR3 consists of 12 residues.

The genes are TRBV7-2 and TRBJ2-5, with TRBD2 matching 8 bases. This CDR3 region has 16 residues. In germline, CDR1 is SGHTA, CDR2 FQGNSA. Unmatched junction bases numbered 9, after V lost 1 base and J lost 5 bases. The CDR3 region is CASSLVPGLGGETQYF. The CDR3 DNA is TGTGCCAGCAGCTTAGTACCGGGACTAGGCGGGGAGACCCAGTACTTC.

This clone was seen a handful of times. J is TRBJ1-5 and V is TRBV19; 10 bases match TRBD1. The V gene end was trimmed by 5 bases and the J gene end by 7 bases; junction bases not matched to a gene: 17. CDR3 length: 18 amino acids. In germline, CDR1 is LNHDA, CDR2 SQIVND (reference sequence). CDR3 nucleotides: TGTGCCAGTAGTTCCAGTAGGGGACAGGGGTCGGGCCACCAGCCCCAGCATTTT. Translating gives CASSSSRGQGSGHQPQHF.

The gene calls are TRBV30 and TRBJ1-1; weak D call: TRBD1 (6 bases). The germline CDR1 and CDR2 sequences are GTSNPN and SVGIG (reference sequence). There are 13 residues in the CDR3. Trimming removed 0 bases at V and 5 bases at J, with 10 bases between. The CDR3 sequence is CAWSVQGWTEAFF. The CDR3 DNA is TGTGCCTGGAGTGTACAGGGTTGGACTGAAGCTTTCTTT.

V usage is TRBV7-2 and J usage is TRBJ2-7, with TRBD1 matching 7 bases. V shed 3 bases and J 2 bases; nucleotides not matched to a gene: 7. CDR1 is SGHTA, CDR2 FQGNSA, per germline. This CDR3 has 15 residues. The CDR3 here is CASSLRQGAAYEQYF. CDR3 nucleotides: TGTGCCAGCAGCTTGCGACAGGGCGCAGCCTACGAGCAGTACTTC.

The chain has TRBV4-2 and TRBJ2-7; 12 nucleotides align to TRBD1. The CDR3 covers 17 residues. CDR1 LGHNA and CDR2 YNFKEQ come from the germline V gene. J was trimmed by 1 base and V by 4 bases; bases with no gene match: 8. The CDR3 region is CASSRGTGGVGSYEQYF. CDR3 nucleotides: TGTGCCAGCAGCCGAGGGACAGGGGGCGTGGGATCCTACGAGCAGTACTTC.

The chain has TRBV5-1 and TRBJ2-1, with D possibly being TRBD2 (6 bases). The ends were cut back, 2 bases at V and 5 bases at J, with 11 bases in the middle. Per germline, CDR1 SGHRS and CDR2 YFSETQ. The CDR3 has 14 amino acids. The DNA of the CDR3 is TGCGCCAGCAGCTTCCAAGCGGGCGACAATGAGCAGTTCTTC. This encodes CASSFQAGDNEQFF.

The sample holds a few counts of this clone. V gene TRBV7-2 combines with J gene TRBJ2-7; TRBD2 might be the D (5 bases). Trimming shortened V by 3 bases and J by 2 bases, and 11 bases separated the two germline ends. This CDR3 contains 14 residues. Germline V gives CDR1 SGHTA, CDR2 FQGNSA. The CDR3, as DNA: TGTGCCAGCAGCTTCGGGAACGCCCCCTACGAGCAGTACTTC. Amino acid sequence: CASSFGNAPYEQYF.

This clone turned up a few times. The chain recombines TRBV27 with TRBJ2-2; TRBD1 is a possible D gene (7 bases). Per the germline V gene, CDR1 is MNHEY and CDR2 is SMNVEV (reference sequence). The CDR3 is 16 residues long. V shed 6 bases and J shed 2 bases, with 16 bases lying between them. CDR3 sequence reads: CASSPQGGRNTGELFF. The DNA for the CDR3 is TGTGCCAGCAGCCCTCAGGGGGGCAGAAACACCGGGGAGCTGTTTTTT.

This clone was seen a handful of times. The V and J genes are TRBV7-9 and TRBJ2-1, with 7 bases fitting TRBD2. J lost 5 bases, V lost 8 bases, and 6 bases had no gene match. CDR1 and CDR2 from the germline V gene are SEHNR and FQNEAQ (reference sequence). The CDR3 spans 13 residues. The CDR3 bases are TGTGCCAGCTGGGCTAGCGGTGACAATGAGCAGTTCTTC. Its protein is CASWASGDNEQFF.

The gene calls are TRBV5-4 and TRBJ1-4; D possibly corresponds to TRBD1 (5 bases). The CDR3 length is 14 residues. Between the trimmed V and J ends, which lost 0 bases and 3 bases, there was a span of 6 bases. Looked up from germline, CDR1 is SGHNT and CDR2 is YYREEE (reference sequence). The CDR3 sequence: CASSLGTPNEKLFF. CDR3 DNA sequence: TGTGCCAGCAGCTTGGGGACACCTAATGAAAAACTGTTTTTT.

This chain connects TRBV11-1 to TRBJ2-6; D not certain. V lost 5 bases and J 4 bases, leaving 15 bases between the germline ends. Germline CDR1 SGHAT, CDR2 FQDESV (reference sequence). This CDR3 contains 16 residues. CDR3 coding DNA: TGTGCCAGCAGCCAAAGAGCCGAAAGAGGGGCCAACGTCCTGACTTTC. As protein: CASSQRAERGANVLTF.

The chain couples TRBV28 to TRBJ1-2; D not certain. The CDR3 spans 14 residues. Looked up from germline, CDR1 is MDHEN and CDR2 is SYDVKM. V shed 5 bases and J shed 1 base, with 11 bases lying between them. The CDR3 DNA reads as TGTGCCAGCAGTCAACTAACCTTTAACTATGGCTACACCTTC. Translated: CASSQLTFNYGYTF.

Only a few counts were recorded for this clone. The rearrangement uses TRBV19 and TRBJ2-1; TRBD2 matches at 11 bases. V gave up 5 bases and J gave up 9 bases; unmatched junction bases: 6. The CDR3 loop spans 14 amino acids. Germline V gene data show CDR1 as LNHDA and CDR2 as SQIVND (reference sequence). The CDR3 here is CASSLSGTSGEQFF. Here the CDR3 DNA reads TGTGCCAGTAGTTTATCCGGGACTAGCGGTGAGCAGTTCTTC.

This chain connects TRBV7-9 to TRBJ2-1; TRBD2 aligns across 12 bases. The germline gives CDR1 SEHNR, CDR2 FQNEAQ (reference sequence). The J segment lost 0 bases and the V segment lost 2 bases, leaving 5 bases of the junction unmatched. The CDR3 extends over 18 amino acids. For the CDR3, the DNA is TGTGCCAGCAGCTTAACTAGCGGGAGGCCTAGCTCCTACAATGAGCAGTTCTTC. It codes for CASSLTSGRPSSYNEQFF.

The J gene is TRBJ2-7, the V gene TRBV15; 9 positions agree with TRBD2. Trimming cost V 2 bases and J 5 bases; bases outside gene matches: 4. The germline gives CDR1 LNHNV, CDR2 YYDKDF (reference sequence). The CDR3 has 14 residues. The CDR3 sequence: CATSRLAGSDEQYF. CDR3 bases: TGTGCCACCAGCAGACTAGCGGGATCCGACGAGCAGTACTTC. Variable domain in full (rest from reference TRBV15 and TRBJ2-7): DAMVIQNPRYQVTQFGKPVTLSCSQTLNHNVMYWYQQKSSQAPKLLFHYYDKDFNNEADTPDNFQSRRPNTSFCFLDIRSPGLGDTAMYLCATSRLAGSDEQYFGPGTRLTVT.